This T cell receptor beta chain appears in the sequencing data of a study of blood T cell repertoires in COVID-19. In the original workflow: Reference gene primer amplification in the assay estimated nucleated cell counts. Sequencing used immunoSEQ multiplex PCR; TCRdb keeps in-frame clones, though not all of them. The DNA was the basis for D and trimming; V, J and clone size are from that table. The sample records 130,000 to 150,000 clones, 70% to 85% being singletons. The CDR3 loop spans 16 amino acids. Trimming removed 2 bases at V and 4 bases at J, with 15 bases between. The germline gives CDR1 LGHDT, CDR2 YNNKEL (reference sequence).

Sequenced input: peripheral blood. The V call is TRBV3-1 (or the pseudogene TRBV3-2), the J call TRBJ1-3; D is possibly TRBD1 (6 bases). The clonotype originates from a woman older than 75 in a cohort sampled during active or convalescent COVID-19. The CDR3: CASSQRQAFSGNTIYF. The CDR3 nucleotides read TGTGCCAGCAGCCAAAGACAGGCCTTCTCAGGAAACACCATATATTTT.